The T cell receptor (beta chain) described here comes from a study of PD-L1 blockade in urothelial cancer. Study summary: From 2014, patients received atezolizumab, given as 1,200 mg intravenously every 3 weeks. Prior regimens of chemotherapy numbered 0 to 3 per patient. A median roughly 130,000 T cells were found in blood samples.

The repertoire was sequenced with immunoSEQ multiplex PCR; TCRdb's copy has only in-frame clones and lacks some. The table shows about 80,000 clones, with around 90% occurring only once. Germline V lookup: CDR1 LGHNA, CDR2 YNFKEQ. The ends lost 0 bases at V and 5 bases at J; junction bases unmatched: 14. The CDR3 runs 18 residues. The receptor comes from a woman aged 65 to 85 with urothelial cancer. Sequenced material: PBMCs, taken around atezolizumab (anti-PD-L1) treatment. The chain links TRBV4-2 to TRBJ1-2; TRBD1 aligns across 8 bases. As DNA, the CDR3 is TGTGCCAGCAGCCAAGATTTGGCAGGGGGCAACCAACAGTATGGCTACACCTTC. Its protein product is CASSQDLAGGNQQYGYTF.